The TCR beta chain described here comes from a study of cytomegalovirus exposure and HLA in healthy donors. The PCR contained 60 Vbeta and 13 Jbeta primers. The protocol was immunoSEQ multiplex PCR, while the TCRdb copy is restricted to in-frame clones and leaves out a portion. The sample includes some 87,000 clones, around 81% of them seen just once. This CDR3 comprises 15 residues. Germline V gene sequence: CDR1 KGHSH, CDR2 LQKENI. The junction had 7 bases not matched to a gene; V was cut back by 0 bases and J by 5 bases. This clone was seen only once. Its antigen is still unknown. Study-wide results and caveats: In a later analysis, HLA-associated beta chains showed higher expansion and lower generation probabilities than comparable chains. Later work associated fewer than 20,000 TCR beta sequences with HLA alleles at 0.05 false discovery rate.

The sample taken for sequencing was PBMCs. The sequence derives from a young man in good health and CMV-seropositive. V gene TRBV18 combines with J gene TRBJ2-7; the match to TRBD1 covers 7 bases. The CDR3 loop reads CASSPPGQDPDEQYF. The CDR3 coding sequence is TGTGCCAGCTCACCACCCGGACAGGACCCTGACGAGCAGTACTTC. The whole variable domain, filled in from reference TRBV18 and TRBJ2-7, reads NAGVMQNPRHLVRRRGQEARLRCSPMKGHSHVYWYRQLPEEGLKFMVYLQKENIIDESGMPKERFSAEFPKEGPSILRIQQVVRGDSAAYFCASSPPGQDPDEQYFGPGTRLTVT.